One sample yielded the 13 T cell receptor beta chains listed below, sequenced in a study of regulatory T cells in long-lasting Graves disease. Construction of the TCR beta libraries employed iRepertoire HTBI primers in conjunction with Arm-PCR of CDR3 regions. One entry per CDR3 protein, called by TCRdb with MiXCR from the multiplex PCR reads. Of over 350,000 distinct CDR3 sequences listed, around 13% are singletons. Time point denoted: newly diagnosed GD, antithyroid drugs for less than 3 months. Researchers made the TCR library from RNA that was extracted from PBMCs. The same sample was also used in a study of T cells in Graves' hyperthyroidism and ophthalmopathy.

Specimen: peripheral blood mononuclear cells (PBMCs), collected at new diagnosis, from a patient treated with antithyroid drugs. Receptors were obtained from a woman aged 45-65 years with Graves disease.

This clonotype was counted many times. The chain couples TRBV29-1 to TRBJ2-7; 7 nucleotides align to TRBD2. Looked up from germline, CDR1 is SQVTM and CDR2 is ANQGSEA. This CDR3 region has 13 residues. With 4 bases clipped from V and 6 bases from J, the junction kept 9 bases outside the gene matches. The CDR3 DNA reads as TGCAGCGTTGCGTCCGGGGGGTTCGGCGAGCAGTACTTC. Protein: CSVASGGFGEQYF.

This clonotype occurred a few times. The V gene is TRBV14, the J gene TRBJ2-1; D unresolved. From germline, CDR1 is SGHDN and CDR2 FVKESK. The CDR3 is 15 residues long. V lost 5 bases and J lost 0, with 11 bases in between. CDR3 sequence (DNA): TGTGCCAGCAGCTACAAGTCGGGCTCCTACAATGAGCAGTTCTTC. Its translation: CASSYKSGSYNEQFF. Looking up the rest from reference TRBV14 and TRBJ2-1 gives the full variable domain: EAGVTQFPSHSVIEKGQTVTLRCDPISGHDNLYWYRRVMGKEIKFLLHFVKESKQDESGMPNNRFLAERTGGTYSTLKVQPAELEDSGVYFCASSYKSGSYNEQFFGPGTRLTVL.

This clonotype was found many times. The chain joins TRBV12-3 or TRBV12-4 to TRBJ2-7; the match to TRBD2 covers 10 bases. Unmatched junction bases numbered 9, after V lost 5 bases and J lost 5 bases. The CDR3 covers 15 residues. CDR3 loop: CASSLQAGGPHEQYF. DNA of the CDR3: TGTGCCAGCAGTCTGCAAGCGGGAGGGCCTCACGAGCAGTACTTC.

V is TRBV7-9 and J is TRBJ2-3; 16 nucleotides agree with TRBD2. J gave up 4 bases and V 4 bases, and 17 bases lay outside the gene matches. CDR1 and CDR2 (germline): SEHNR, FQNEAQ (reference sequence). The CDR3 has 21 amino acids. The CDR3 nucleotides are TGTGCCAGCAGCTCCACCGCGGGTCTACTCGGGACTAGCGGGAGGGCAGATACGCAGTATTTT. This sequence encodes CASSSTAGLLGTSGRADTQYF.

This clonotype was detected many times. V gene TRBV11-2 combines with J gene TRBJ2-7, with a tentative D call TRBD2 (5 bases). There are 16 residues in the CDR3. CDR1 is SGHAT, CDR2 FQNNGV, per germline. Trimming left V 0 bases short and J 1 base short, with 13 bases between. CDR3: CASSLDNGIGSYEQYF. CDR3 coding DNA: TGTGCCAGCAGCTTAGATAACGGGATTGGGTCCTACGAGCAGTACTTC.

This clonotype was detected many times. CDR3 DNA: TGCAGTGCTAGAGATGGGGGGGTAGCGAACACAGATACGCAGTATTTT. Translation gives CSARDGGVANTDTQYF. The gene calls are TRBV20-1 and TRBJ2-3; 7 bases agree with TRBD2. The germline V gene encodes CDR1 DFQATT and CDR2 SNEGSKA (reference sequence). Losses at the gene ends were 0 bases for V and 2 bases for J; bases not matched to a gene: 8. The CDR3 has 16 residues.

This chain uses TRBV11-2 with TRBJ2-4; D remains unclear. This CDR3 contains 15 residues. The ends were cut back, 0 bases at V and 1 base at J, with 7 bases in the middle. CDR1 and CDR2 from the germline V gene are SGHAT and FQNNGV. The CDR3 region is CASSLDGAAKNIQYF. The CDR3 coding sequence is TGTGCCAGCAGCTTAGATGGAGCCGCCAAAAACATTCAGTACTTC.

This clonotype was found many times. The chain is built from TRBV2 and TRBJ2-4; D is unresolved. With 4 bases removed from V and 7 bases from J, the gap between germline ends came to 17 bases. The CDR3 consists of 15 residues. Germline lookup yields CDR1 SNHLY and CDR2 FYNNEI. CDR3 nucleotides: TGTGCCAGCAGTGTCCCCCCCCCTGATTTGAACATTCAGTACTTC. Translated, it gives CASSVPPPDLNIQYF.

The table lists this clonotype with many counts. The J gene is TRBJ2-6, the V gene TRBV6-2 or TRBV6-3; D not resolved. This CDR3 is built from 15 residues. The V end was cut by 7 bases, the J end by 0 bases, with 10 bases between. Germline V CDR1 and CDR2: MNHEY, SVGEGT. CDR3 sequence reads: CASKSRNSGANVLTF. DNA of the CDR3: TGTGCCAGCAAATCACGGAACTCTGGGGCCAACGTCCTGACTTTC.

Many counts were recorded for this clonotype. DNA of the CDR3: TGCAGTGCTCAGACGCCAGTGGACAATGAGCAGTTCTTC. It encodes CSAQTPVDNEQFF. The chain links TRBV20-1 to TRBJ2-1, with D unresolved. V was trimmed by 5 bases and J by 5 bases, leaving 13 bases between them. The CDR3 length is 13 residues. Germline CDR1 DFQATT, CDR2 SNEGSKA (reference sequence).

Note on this clonotype: Just one base apart from a much larger clone, this may be a read error. The V and J genes are TRBV6-2 or TRBV6-3 and TRBJ1-4, with 9 bases that match TRBD1. This CDR3 spans 17 amino acids. Trimming at V came to 2 bases and at J to 5 bases, leaving 9 bases not matched to a gene. Per germline, CDR1 MNHEY and CDR2 SVGEGT. In DNA form, the CDR3 reads TGTGCCAGCAGTTACAGTCGCTCGACAGGGGGGAATGAAAAACTGTTTTTT. It translates to CASSYSRSTGGNEKLFF.

This clonotype has at least ten counts. This sequence joins TRBV5-1 and TRBJ2-7; TRBD1 agrees at 9 bases. J lost 4 bases, V lost 5 bases, and 7 bases had no gene match. CDR3 length: 14 residues. Germline V gene lookup returns CDR1 SGHRS and CDR2 YFSETQ. This CDR3 is CASRLTGGRYEQYF. The CDR3 nucleotides read TGCGCCAGCAGGTTGACAGGGGGGCGGTACGAGCAGTACTTC.

In its sample, this clonotype was seen many times. The rearrangement links TRBV18 to TRBJ2-1; TRBD2 agrees at 7 bases. CDR3 length: 13 amino acids. Germline V gene data show CDR1 as KGHSH and CDR2 as LQKENI. V trimming: 8 bases; J trimming: 4 bases; junction bases outside the gene matches: 5. CDR3 bases: TGTGCCAGCAGTAGACTAGCATACAATGAGCAGTTCTTC. It is translated as CASSRLAYNEQFF.